Each of the 5 T cell receptor beta chains below was sequenced from the same sample in a study of radiation and T cells in renal cell carcinoma (dated by TCRdb to the early 2020s). The library was produced with the immunoSEQ multiplex PCR assay. TCRdb took this table from immuneACCESS and kept in-frame rearrangements with V and J called. Such tables lack part of the clones; where checked against another copy, unresolved V genes explain under half of the gap, and the rest is unexplained. The sample yields 70,000 to 100,000 clones; 70% to 85% were counted once. The ten biggest clones cover more than 5.5% of the sample. The time point tag for this specimen amounts to: baseline pretreatment blood. Read against the paper, the sample's treatment or condition label means: 15 Gy SBRT to primary tumor, nephrectomy 4 weeks later. The material sequenced was blood, taken from a patient whose treatment included radiotherapy and nephrectomy. Receptor source: a man aged 55 to 70 with renal cell carcinoma.

J is TRBJ2-7 and V is TRBV4-2; D tentatively reads TRBD1 or TRBD2 (9 bases each). Between the trimmed V and J ends, which lost 0 bases and 3 bases, there was a span of 21 bases. The CDR3 sequence is 18 residues long. Per germline, CDR1 LGHNA and CDR2 YNFKEQ. In DNA form, the CDR3 reads TGTGCCAGCAGCCAAGAGGCGGGAGGGACAGGGCGCAACTACGAGCAGTACTTC. Protein sequence: CASSQEAGGTGRNYEQYF.

The chain uses TRBV5-5 and TRBJ2-2, with TRBD2 as a possible D gene (7 bases). This CDR3 is 17 amino acids long. CDR1 is SGHKS and CDR2 is YYEKEE in the germline V gene (reference sequence). Deletions cut 0 bases from V and 5 bases from J, with 17 bases between. The CDR3 sequence is CASSLVPGGGSTGELFF. The CDR3, as DNA: TGTGCCAGCAGCTTGGTTCCGGGGGGCGGTAGTACCGGGGAGCTGTTTTTT.

The chain joins TRBV10-1 to TRBJ2-3; D may match TRBD1 or TRBD2 (5 bases each). Per the germline V gene, CDR1 is WNHNN and CDR2 is SYGVQD (reference sequence). CDR3 length: 16 residues. The V end lost 0 bases, the J end lost 2 bases, and 12 bases lay between the germline ends. CDR3 region: CASSESNGAYTDTQYF. CDR3 nucleotide sequence: TGCGCCAGCAGTGAGTCAAACGGGGCCTACACAGATACGCAGTATTTT.

This chain links TRBV7-2 with TRBJ2-1, with 11 bases lining up with TRBD2. Per the germline V gene, CDR1 is SGHTA and CDR2 is FQGNSA. This CDR3 contains 16 residues. V was clipped by 4 bases and J by 6 bases; unmatched bases: 8. CDR3 nucleotide sequence: TGTGCCAGCAGCTGGGGGACTAGCGGCACTATCAATGAGCAGTTCTTC. It encodes CASSWGTSGTINEQFF.

The chain has TRBV5-4 and TRBJ2-5; the D is unclear. Trimming stripped 0 bases from V and 7 bases from J, with 4 bases between. The CDR3 consists of 11 residues. The germline CDR1 and CDR2 sequences are SGHNT and YYREEE (reference sequence). The DNA of the CDR3 is TGTGCCAGCAGCTTGGGGGGGACCCAGTACTTC. Translation: CASSLGGTQYF.